What follows are 10 T cell receptor beta chains derived from one specimen sequenced in a study of vaccination and CD4 T cells after COVID-19. No antigen has been identified for these receptors. Treatment: roughly 10-day PBMC culture with coronavirus spike peptide pools or control peptides (ViraFEST assay). Those CD4+ T cells from the unexposed donor predate the COVID-19 pandemic (2011-2018). The study sequenced cultured CD4+ T cell DNA using the Oncomine TCR Beta short-read assay. Cultures of CD4+ T cells served as the source for extracting genomic DNA. TCRdb fed the PCR reads into MiXCR, producing one record per CDR3 protein. This repertoire shows more than 10,000 distinct CDR3 sequences, about 30% found once; its top ten account for approximately 15%. The sequencing input was CD4+ T cells from blood, cultured in vitro. These receptors were taken from a human donor in good health.

The chain is built from TRBV5-1 and TRBJ1-1, with unresolved D. Trimming shortened V by 5 bases and J by 2 bases, and 10 bases separated the two germline ends. Germline V gene data show CDR1 as SGHRS and CDR2 as YFSETQ. The CDR3 length is 13 residues. CDR3 coding DNA: TGCGCCAGCAGGAAACCCTCCAACACTGAAGCTTTCTTT. It is translated as CASRKPSNTEAFF.

This clonotype was counted only a few times. This sequence joins TRBV7-9 and TRBJ2-4; 9 nucleotides line up with TRBD1. Losses at the gene ends were 4 bases for V and 8 bases for J; bases not matched to a gene: 6. The CDR3 length is 14 residues. Germline V gene lookup returns CDR1 SEHNR and CDR2 FQNEAQ (reference sequence). The CDR3 region is CASSSGTGRDIQYF. Here the CDR3 DNA reads TGTGCCAGCAGCTCCGGGACAGGGAGGGACATTCAGTACTTC.

V and J are TRBV14 and TRBJ1-5, with D tentatively TRBD1 (5 bases). From germline, CDR1 is SGHDN and CDR2 FVKESK. The CDR3 has 16 amino acids. Trimming pared 0 bases from V and 1 base from J, leaving 10 bases between. Here the CDR3 reads CASSQERKGSNQPQHF. Here the CDR3 DNA reads TGTGCCAGCAGCCAAGAGAGGAAGGGGAGCAATCAGCCCCAGCATTTT.

This clonotype has only a few counts. The chain couples TRBV20-1 to TRBJ1-4; D ambiguous. Trimming stripped 0 bases from V and 5 bases from J, with 4 bases between. The CDR3 contains 12 residues. Germline CDR1 DFQATT, CDR2 SNEGSKA (reference sequence). In nucleotides, the CDR3 is TGCAGTGCTAGAGAGGTCAATGAAAAACTGTTTTTT. This gives the protein CSAREVNEKLFF.

This clonotype has only a few counts. The chain couples TRBV28 to TRBJ2-5; 13 bases are a match to TRBD2. There are 16 residues in the CDR3. Per the germline V gene, CDR1 is MDHEN and CDR2 is SYDVKM. Trimming cost V 5 bases and J 5 bases; bases outside gene matches: 8. CDR3 loop: CASSPMGLAGWETQYF. CDR3 bases: TGTGCCAGCAGTCCGATGGGACTAGCGGGATGGGAGACCCAGTACTTC.

There are a few counts of this clonotype. The chain links TRBV6-1 to TRBJ2-2; D call uncertain. Germline V gene data show CDR1 as MNHNS and CDR2 as SASEGT. The CDR3 spans 14 residues. Trimming stripped 1 base from V and 4 bases from J, with 7 bases between. CDR3 coding DNA: TGTGCCAGCAGTGAAGTTTTGACCACCGGGGAGCTGTTTTTT. Protein sequence: CASSEVLTTGELFF.

This chain uses TRBV10-3 with TRBJ2-7; 9 nucleotides match TRBD1. The CDR3 has 14 residues. With V trimmed by 5 bases and J by 1 base, 3 bases remained unmatched. Germline CDR1 is ENHRY and CDR2 is SYGVKD. In nucleotides, the CDR3 is TGTGCCATCAGTTCCGGGACAGGGTCCTACGAGCAGTACTTC. Protein: CAISSGTGSYEQYF.

The V gene is TRBV4-1, the J gene TRBJ2-7, with D hard to call. The CDR3 contains 16 residues. V gave up 0 bases and J gave up 0 bases, with 12 bases separating them. Germline V gene sequence: CDR1 MGHRA, CDR2 YSYEKL. The CDR3 DNA is TGCGCCAGCAGCCAAGAATTTCGGGCCAGCTCCTACGAGCAGTACTTC. Translation gives CASSQEFRASSYEQYF.

The chain couples TRBV7-2 to TRBJ2-6; D unclear. The CDR3 length is 15 residues. Germline CDR1 and CDR2: SGHTA and FQGNSA. Trimming stripped 5 bases from V and 0 bases from J, with 8 bases between. The CDR3 is CASSAPNSGANVLTF. The CDR3 region has the DNA TGTGCCAGCAGCGCCCCCAACTCTGGGGCCAACGTCCTGACTTTC.

This clonotype came up a few times. The gene calls are TRBV20-1 and TRBJ2-5; D uncertain. V shed 2 bases and J shed 2 bases, with 12 bases lying between them. The CDR3 contains 14 residues. Per germline, CDR1 DFQATT and CDR2 SNEGSKA (reference sequence). The CDR3 loop is CSARSTQSQETQYF. The DNA for the CDR3 is TGCAGTGCTAGATCCACCCAGTCGCAAGAGACCCAGTACTTC.